This T cell receptor beta chain emerged from a study of blood T cell repertoires in COVID-19. Per the authors' pipeline: Estimation of nucleated cell counts relied on the amplification of reference gene primers. Clones were read by immunoSEQ multiplex PCR, and TCRdb kept only the in-frame ones, dropping some. V and J calls and clone size are as listed in that table; D and trimming were resolved from the DNA. The sample holds fewer than 250,000 clones, around 85% seen once. This clone occurred a few times. Trimming took 6 bases from V and 0 from J, leaving 15 bases between them. The CDR3 extends over 17 amino acids. The germline gives CDR1 MNHEY, CDR2 SMNVEV (reference sequence).

This receptor was identified in a woman aged 25-40 years who had recovered from COVID-19. Sequencing was carried out using PBMCs or T cells enriched from blood (not recorded which). J is TRBJ2-6 and V is TRBV27, with D possibly matching TRBD1 (6 bases). The chain's CDR3 is CASRRTAESSGANVLTF. The DNA for the CDR3 is TGTGCCAGCAGACGGACAGCCGAGAGCTCTGGGGCCAACGTCCTGACTTTC.